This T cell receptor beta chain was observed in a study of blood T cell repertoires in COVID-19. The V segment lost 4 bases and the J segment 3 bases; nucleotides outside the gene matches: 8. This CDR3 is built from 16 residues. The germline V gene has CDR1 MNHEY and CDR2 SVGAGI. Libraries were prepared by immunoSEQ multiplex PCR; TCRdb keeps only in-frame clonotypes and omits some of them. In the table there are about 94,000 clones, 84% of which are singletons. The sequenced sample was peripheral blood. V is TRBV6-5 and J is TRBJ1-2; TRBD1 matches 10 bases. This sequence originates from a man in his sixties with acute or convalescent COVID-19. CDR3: CASSWMTGGWDYGYTF. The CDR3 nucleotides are TGTGCCAGCAGTTGGATGACAGGGGGCTGGGACTATGGCTACACCTTC.